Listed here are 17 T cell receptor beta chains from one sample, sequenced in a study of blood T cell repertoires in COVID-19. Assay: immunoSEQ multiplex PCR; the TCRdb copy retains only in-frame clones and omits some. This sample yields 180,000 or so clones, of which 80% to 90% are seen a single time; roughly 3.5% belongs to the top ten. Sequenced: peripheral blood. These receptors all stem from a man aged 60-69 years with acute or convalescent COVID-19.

The CDR3 loop is CASSPNAAQPQHF. The CDR3 nucleotides are TGTGCCAGCAGTCCCAATGCGGCTCAGCCCCAGCATTTT. The chain uses TRBV28 and TRBJ1-5; no clear D gene. The CDR3 extends over 13 amino acids. V shed 5 bases and J shed 6 bases, with 11 bases lying between them. Per germline, CDR1 MDHEN and CDR2 SYDVKM.

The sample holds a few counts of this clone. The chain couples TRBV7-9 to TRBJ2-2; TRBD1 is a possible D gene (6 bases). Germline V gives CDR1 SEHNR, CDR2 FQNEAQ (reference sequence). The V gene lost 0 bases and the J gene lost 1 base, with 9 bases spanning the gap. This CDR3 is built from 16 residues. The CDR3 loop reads CASSLAGALNTGELFF. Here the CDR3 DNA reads TGTGCCAGCAGCTTAGCGGGGGCCCTGAACACCGGGGAGCTGTTTTTT.

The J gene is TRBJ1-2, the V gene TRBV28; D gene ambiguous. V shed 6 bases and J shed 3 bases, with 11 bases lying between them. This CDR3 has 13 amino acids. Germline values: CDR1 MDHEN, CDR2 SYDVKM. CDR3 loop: CASSAGTDYGYTF. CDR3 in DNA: TGTGCCAGCAGCGCCGGAACAGACTATGGCTACACCTTC.

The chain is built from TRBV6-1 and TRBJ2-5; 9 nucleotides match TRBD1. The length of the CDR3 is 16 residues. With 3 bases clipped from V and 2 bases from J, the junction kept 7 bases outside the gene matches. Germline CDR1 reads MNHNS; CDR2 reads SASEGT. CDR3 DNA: TGTGCCAGCAGTGAGGAGGTTGGACAGGGGCAAGAGACCCAGTACTTC. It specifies CASSEEVGQGQETQYF.

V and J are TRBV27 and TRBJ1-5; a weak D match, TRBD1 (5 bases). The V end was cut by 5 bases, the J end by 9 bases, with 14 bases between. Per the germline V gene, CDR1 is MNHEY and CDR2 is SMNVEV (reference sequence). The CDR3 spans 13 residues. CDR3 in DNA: TGTGCCAGCAGTGGTATAAGGGGTGGGCCCCAGCATTTT. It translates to CASSGIRGGPQHF.

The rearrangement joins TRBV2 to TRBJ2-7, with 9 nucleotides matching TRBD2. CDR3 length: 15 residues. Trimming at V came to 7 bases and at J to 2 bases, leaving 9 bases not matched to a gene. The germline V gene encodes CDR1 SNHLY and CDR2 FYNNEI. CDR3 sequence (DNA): TGTGCCAGCACTGCGACTAGCGGTGTAACCTACGAGCAGTACTTC. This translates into CASTATSGVTYEQYF.

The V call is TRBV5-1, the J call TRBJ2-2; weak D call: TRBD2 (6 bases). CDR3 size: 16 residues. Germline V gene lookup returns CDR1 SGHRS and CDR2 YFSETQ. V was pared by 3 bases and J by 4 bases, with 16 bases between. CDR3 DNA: TGCGCCAGCAGCTATCAATCTACAGCGGGCACCGGGGAGCTGTTTTTT. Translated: CASSYQSTAGTGELFF.

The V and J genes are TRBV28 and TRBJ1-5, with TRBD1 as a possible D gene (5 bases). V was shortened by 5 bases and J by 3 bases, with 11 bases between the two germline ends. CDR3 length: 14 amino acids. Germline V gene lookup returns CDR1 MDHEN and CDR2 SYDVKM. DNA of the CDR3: TGTGCCAGCAGTCCGGACACCCTCAATCAGCCCCAGCATTTT. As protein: CASSPDTLNQPQHF.

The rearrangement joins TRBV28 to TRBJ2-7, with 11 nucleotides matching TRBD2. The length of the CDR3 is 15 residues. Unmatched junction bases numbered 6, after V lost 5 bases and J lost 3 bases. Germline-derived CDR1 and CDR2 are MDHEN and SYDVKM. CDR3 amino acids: CASSQLSGRDYEQYF. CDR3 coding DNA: TGTGCCAGCAGTCAGCTTAGCGGGAGGGACTACGAGCAGTACTTC.

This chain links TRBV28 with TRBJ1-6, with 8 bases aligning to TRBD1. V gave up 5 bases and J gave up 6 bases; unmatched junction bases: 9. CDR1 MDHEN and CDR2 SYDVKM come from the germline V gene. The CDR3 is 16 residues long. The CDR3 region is CASSQMQGAFNSPLHF. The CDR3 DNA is TGTGCCAGCAGTCAGATGCAGGGGGCGTTTAATTCACCCCTCCACTTT.

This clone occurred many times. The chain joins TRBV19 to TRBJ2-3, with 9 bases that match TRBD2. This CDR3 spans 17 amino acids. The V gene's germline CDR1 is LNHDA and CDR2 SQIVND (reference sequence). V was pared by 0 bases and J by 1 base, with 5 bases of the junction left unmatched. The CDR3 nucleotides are TGTGCCAGTAGTATAGATCGGGCTAGCGGGGGCACAGATACGCAGTATTTT. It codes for CASSIDRASGGTDTQYF.

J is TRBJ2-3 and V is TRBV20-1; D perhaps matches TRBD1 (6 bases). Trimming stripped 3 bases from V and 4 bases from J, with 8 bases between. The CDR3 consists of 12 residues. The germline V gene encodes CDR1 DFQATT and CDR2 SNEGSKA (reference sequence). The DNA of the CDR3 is TGCAGTGCTAGTGGGGGCTCAGATACGCAGTATTTT. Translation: CSASGGSDTQYF.

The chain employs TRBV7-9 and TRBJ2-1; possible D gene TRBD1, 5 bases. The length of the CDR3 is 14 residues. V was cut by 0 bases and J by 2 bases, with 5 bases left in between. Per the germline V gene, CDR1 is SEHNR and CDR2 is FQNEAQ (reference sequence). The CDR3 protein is CASSLAQAYNEQFF. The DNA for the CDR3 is TGTGCCAGCAGCTTAGCACAGGCCTACAATGAGCAGTTCTTC.

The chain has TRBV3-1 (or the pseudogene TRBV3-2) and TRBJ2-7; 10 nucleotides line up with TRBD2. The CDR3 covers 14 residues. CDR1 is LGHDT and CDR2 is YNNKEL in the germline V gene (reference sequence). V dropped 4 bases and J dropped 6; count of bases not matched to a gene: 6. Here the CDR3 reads CASSPAGGGSEQYF. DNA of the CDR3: TGTGCCAGCAGCCCAGCGGGAGGGGGTAGCGAGCAGTACTTC.

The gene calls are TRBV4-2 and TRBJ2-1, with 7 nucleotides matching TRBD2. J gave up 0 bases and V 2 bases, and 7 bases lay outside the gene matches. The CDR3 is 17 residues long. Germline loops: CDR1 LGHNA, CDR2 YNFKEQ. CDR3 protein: CASSQTLTGGSYNEQFF. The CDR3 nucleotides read TGTGCCAGCAGCCAAACCCTCACGGGGGGCTCCTACAATGAGCAGTTCTTC.

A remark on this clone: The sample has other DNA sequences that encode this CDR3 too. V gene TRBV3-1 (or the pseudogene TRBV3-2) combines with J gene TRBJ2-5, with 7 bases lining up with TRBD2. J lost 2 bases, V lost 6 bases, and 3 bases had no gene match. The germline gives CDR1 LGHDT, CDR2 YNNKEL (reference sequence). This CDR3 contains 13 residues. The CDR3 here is CASRSSGQETQYF. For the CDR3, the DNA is TGTGCCAGCAGGTCTAGCGGACAAGAGACCCAGTACTTC.

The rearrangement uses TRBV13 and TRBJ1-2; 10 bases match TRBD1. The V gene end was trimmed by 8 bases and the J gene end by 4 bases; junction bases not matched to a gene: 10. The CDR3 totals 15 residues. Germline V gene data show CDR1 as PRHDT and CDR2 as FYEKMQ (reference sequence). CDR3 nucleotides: TGTGCCAGCGGGAGGACAGGGGGATCTACCTATGGCTACACCTTC. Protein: CASGRTGGSTYGYTF.